One sample yielded the 6 T cell receptor beta chains listed below, sequenced in a study of blood T cell repertoires in COVID-19. Profiling relied on immunoSEQ multiplex PCR, and the TCRdb table lists in-frame clones only, not all of them. Altogether tens of thousands of clones are present, over 60% being singletons, with the ten largest covering 25% to 30%. Sample: peripheral blood. Receptors were obtained from a woman of 80 years or more with active or convalescent COVID-19.

The chain links TRBV6-2 or TRBV6-3 to TRBJ2-2; tentatively, D is TRBD2 (6 bases). In germline, CDR1 is MNHEY, CDR2 SVGEGT. The CDR3 is 15 residues long. V was pared by 6 bases and J by 5 bases, with 16 bases between. The CDR3 region is CASSSLLARTGELFF. In DNA, the CDR3 is TGTGCCAGCAGCTCCCTACTAGCAAGGACCGGGGAGCTGTTTTTT.

The rearrangement links TRBV5-6 to TRBJ2-7; 10 bases map to TRBD1. Germline V gene lookup returns CDR1 SGHDT and CDR2 YYEEEE. V lost 3 bases, J lost 5 bases, and 8 bases stayed unmatched. This CDR3 has 15 residues. The CDR3 coding sequence is TGTGCCAGCAGCTCCCGACAGGGGGCGATCGACGAGCAGTACTTC. This translates into CASSSRQGAIDEQYF.

This clone was seen a handful of times. The chain has TRBV9 and TRBJ1-3; a weak D match, TRBD1 (5 bases). The CDR3 is 15 amino acids. V lost 3 bases, J lost 0 bases, and 10 bases lay in between. Germline-derived CDR1 and CDR2 are SGDLS and YYNGEE. The CDR3 loop is CASSAWGSSGNTIYF. The CDR3 DNA sequence: TGTGCCAGCAGCGCCTGGGGCAGCTCTGGAAACACCATATATTTT.

The rearrangement uses TRBV12-3 or TRBV12-4 and TRBJ1-1, with 10 bases identical to TRBD1. There are 12 residues in the CDR3. The V and J ends lost 6 bases and 10 bases, in that order; junction bases with no gene match: 5. Here the CDR3 reads CASSRTGGTAFF. The DNA of the CDR3 is TGTGCCAGCAGCAGGACAGGGGGTACAGCTTTCTTT.

The chain links TRBV5-5 to TRBJ1-5; 10 bases align to TRBD1. The germline gives CDR1 SGHKS, CDR2 YYEKEE (reference sequence). CDR3 size: 16 residues. With 3 bases clipped from V and 4 bases from J, the junction kept 7 bases outside the gene matches. The CDR3 region is CASSSKTGGSNQPQHF. The CDR3 nucleotides read TGTGCCAGCAGCTCCAAGACAGGGGGCTCGAATCAGCCCCAGCATTTT.

A note on this clone: The same CDR3 can be traced to other DNA sequences in this sample. This chain uses TRBV7-6 with TRBJ2-7, with 12 bases identical to TRBD2. The CDR3 totals 16 residues. CDR1 is SGHVS and CDR2 is FNYEAQ in the germline V gene. Germline trimming cut 5 bases from V and 0 bases from J; bases unmatched to any gene: 5. CDR3 protein: CASSPGLAGSSYEQYF. For the CDR3, the DNA is TGTGCCAGCAGCCCTGGACTAGCGGGGAGCTCCTACGAGCAGTACTTC.